This T cell receptor (beta chain) stems from a study of shared clonotypes between healthy human individuals. General study results and limits: Among the subsets, naive ones generally showed larger estimated richness than memory ones.

Germline CDR1 MNHEY, CDR2 SVGAGI. The CDR3 totals 14 residues. Trimming left V 5 bases short and J 10 bases short, with 18 bases between. This table comes from immunoSEQ multiplex PCR, and its TCRdb copy is limited to in-frame clones, with some not included. The data hold 1.5 million to 2.5 million clones, with about 94% observed a single time. Comment on this clone: The antigen is undetermined.

CD45RO-negative, CCR7-selected cells formed the naive CD8 fraction, which excluded terminally differentiated effector memory CD45RA+ cells. The sequence came from a man aged 18 to 29 in good health. The chain links TRBV6-5 to TRBJ2-1; D ambiguous. Sequences were obtained from naive CD8+ T cells sorted from blood. CDR3 nucleotide sequence: TGTGCCAGCAGTCCCTCCGGGTCTAATACGGAGCAGTTCTTC. Translated: CASSPSGSNTEQFF.